The 27 T cell receptor beta chains given below trace back to one sample, sequenced in a study of metastatic and nonmetastatic thyroid tumors. TCRdb reprocessed the PCR reads using MiXCR. The sample includes about 22,000 clones, about 21% of them seen just once. Thyroid surgery was preceded by no treatment in any patient. Material for sequencing was blood. Receptor source: a male donor with papillary thyroid cancer or a benign thyroid nodule (not recorded which). Some clones in this sample may be carry-over from other donors' samples.

The V call is TRBV5-6, the J call TRBJ2-1, with 11 bases fitting TRBD2. Germline trimming cut 4 bases from V and 15 bases from J; bases unmatched to any gene: 3. The CDR3 length is 11 residues. The V gene's germline CDR1 is SGHDT and CDR2 YYEEEE. As DNA, the CDR3 is TGTGCCAGCAGCAGACTAGCGGGACTGTTCTTC. It translates to CASSRLAGLFF.

The chain carries TRBV20-1 and TRBJ2-7; 8 bases align to TRBD1. The CDR3 has 13 residues. Germline assignment: CDR1 DFQATT and CDR2 SNEGSKA (reference sequence). Unmatched junction bases numbered 5, after V lost 5 bases and J lost 2 bases. The CDR3 region has the DNA TGCAGTGCTGGGGACAGGCTAACCTACGAGCAGTACTTC. Translating gives CSAGDRLTYEQYF.

The chain is built from TRBV6-2 or TRBV6-3 and TRBJ1-4; 8 positions agree with TRBD1. The CDR3 contains 14 residues. The germline gives CDR1 MNHEY, CDR2 SVGEGT. The J segment lost 11 bases and the V segment lost 0 bases, leaving 5 bases of the junction unmatched. The CDR3 spells CASSYSLDREKLFF. As DNA, the CDR3 is TGTGCCAGCAGTTACTCCTTGGACAGGGAGAAACTGTTTTTT.

This sequence joins TRBV7-2 and TRBJ1-2; TRBD1 matches 7 bases. V shed 5 bases, J shed 4 bases, and the junction held 4 bases outside the gene matches. This CDR3 has 13 residues. Per the germline V gene, CDR1 is SGHTA and CDR2 is FQGNSA. The CDR3 DNA reads as TGTGCCAGCAGCGCGGGACAGCGCTATGGCTACACCTTC. It codes for CASSAGQRYGYTF.

The sample holds one count of this clone. The genes are TRBV5-1 and TRBJ1-1; D not certain. V was clipped by 4 bases and J by 4 bases, with 11 bases between them. The CDR3 runs to 13 residues. CDR1 and CDR2 from the germline V gene are SGHRS and YFSETQ. CDR3 nucleotide sequence: TGCGCCAGCAGCAGGTGGGAGGTCACTGAAGCTTTCTTT. It specifies CASSRWEVTEAFF.

For the CDR3, the DNA is TGTGCCAGTAGTCCGGCCGGACGGTATGGCTACACCTTC. Its translation: CASSPAGRYGYTF. This chain connects TRBV19 to TRBJ1-2; D uncertain. CDR1 and CDR2 from the germline V gene are LNHDA and SQIVND (reference sequence). This CDR3 has 13 residues. Trimming pared 5 bases from V and 5 bases from J, leaving 12 bases between.

Many counts were recorded for this clone. This chain uses TRBV10-1 with TRBJ1-1, with D possibly TRBD1 on 5 matching bases. Per the germline V gene, CDR1 is WNHNN and CDR2 is SYGVQD (reference sequence). The CDR3 is made up of 13 amino acids. With 6 bases removed from V and 3 bases from J, the gap between germline ends came to 11 bases. CDR3 protein: CASRRGLDTEAFF. CDR3 DNA: TGCGCCAGCAGGCGGGGGTTGGACACTGAAGCTTTCTTT.

This clone was seen a few times. Germline is not matched at one junction end, which may reflect a read error. The chain combines TRBV4-1 with TRBJ2-5, with D possibly TRBD2 on 5 matching bases. The V gene's germline CDR1 is MGHRA and CDR2 YSYEKL. The CDR3 totals 14 residues. DNA for the CDR3: TGCGCCAGCAGCCAAGACACATTGGGAGAGATCCAGTACTTC. Translating gives CASSQDTLGEIQYF.

This clone was seen many times. The chain joins TRBV27 to TRBJ2-3; TRBD1 is a possible D gene (6 bases). The germline V gene has CDR1 MNHEY and CDR2 SMNVEV (reference sequence). The length of the CDR3 is 15 residues. Trimming removed 2 bases from V and 7 bases from J, with 16 bases in between. The CDR3 is CASSLRQVIGNTQYF. The CDR3 nucleotides are TGTGCCAGCAGTTTAAGACAGGTAATAGGAAATACGCAGTATTTT.

This clone was observed many times. The chain combines TRBV19 with TRBJ2-1, with D perhaps matching TRBD1 or TRBD2 (5 bases each). The V gene's germline CDR1 is LNHDA and CDR2 SQIVND (reference sequence). Deletions cut 6 bases from V and 3 bases from J, with 15 bases between. The CDR3 is 15 amino acids. This chain's CDR3 is CASRVPGQLYNEQFF. CDR3 sequence (DNA): TGTGCCAGTAGGGTCCCGGGGCAGCTCTACAATGAGCAGTTCTTC.

V is TRBV5-1 and J is TRBJ2-1, with D uncertain. V lost 0 bases and J 7 bases, leaving 11 bases between the germline ends. The CDR3 extends over 14 amino acids. Germline CDR1 is SGHRS and CDR2 is YFSETQ. CDR3 nucleotides: TGCGCCAGCAGCTTGGAACCCCTAGGGAATGAGCAGTTCTTC. Amino acids: CASSLEPLGNEQFF.

V is TRBV6-2 or TRBV6-3 and J is TRBJ2-3; 16 nucleotides agree with TRBD2. Trimming cost V 7 bases and J 5 bases; bases outside gene matches: 15. Germline CDR1 MNHEY, CDR2 SVGEGT. CDR3 length equals 19 residues. The CDR3, as DNA: TGTGCCAGCACCGATTCCGGGACTAGCGGGAGGGCCGGGGTAGATACGCAGTATTTT. It translates to CASTDSGTSGRAGVDTQYF.

This clone was counted at least ten times. This chain links TRBV4-1 with TRBJ1-1, with D perhaps TRBD1 (6 bases). The CDR3 loop spans 18 amino acids. From germline, CDR1 is MGHRA and CDR2 YSYEKL. Trimming left V 2 bases short and J 1 base short, with 20 bases between. In DNA form, the CDR3 reads TGCGCCAGCAGCCAAAAACCCCGGGACATAATTAAGAACACTGAAGCTTTCTTT. Translation gives CASSQKPRDIIKNTEAFF.

The rearrangement uses TRBV7-2 and TRBJ2-3, with D tentatively TRBD1 or TRBD2 (5 bases each). V lost 1 base and J lost 6, with 8 bases in between. The CDR3 has 13 amino acids. Germline V gene data show CDR1 as SGHTA and CDR2 as FQGNSA. The CDR3 reads CASSLGGYDTQYF. The DNA for the CDR3 is TGTGCCAGCAGCTTAGGGGGGTATGATACGCAGTATTTT.

This clone showed up many times. The chain couples TRBV18 to TRBJ1-3; tentatively, D is TRBD1 (5 bases). V lost 3 bases to trimming and J lost 4 bases, with 19 bases between them. This CDR3 is 17 amino acids long. CDR1 is KGHSH, CDR2 LQKENI, per germline. CDR3 nucleotides: TGTGCCAGCTCACCCTTTACACCTGACAGTCCCGGAAACACCATATATTTT. It translates to CASSPFTPDSPGNTIYF.

In this sample, this clone turned up many times. This specimen includes other DNA sequences encoding the same CDR3. V is TRBV4-1 and J is TRBJ2-5; TRBD2 matches 13 bases. CDR1 and CDR2 (germline): MGHRA, YSYEKL. The CDR3 contains 17 residues. V dropped 4 bases and J dropped 5; count of bases not matched to a gene: 10. The CDR3: CASSRRTSGRVEETQYF. For the CDR3, the DNA is TGCGCCAGCAGCCGTCGGACTAGCGGGAGAGTGGAGGAGACCCAGTACTTC.

The table lists this clone with many counts. V is TRBV5-1 and J is TRBJ1-2; 10 positions match TRBD1. V dropped 2 bases and J dropped 0; count of bases not matched to a gene: 1. Germline values: CDR1 SGHRS, CDR2 YFSETQ. The CDR3 is 15 amino acids. The CDR3 here is CASSFGQGANYGYTF. DNA of the CDR3: TGCGCCAGCAGCTTTGGACAGGGGGCTAACTATGGCTACACCTTC.

This clone was counted only a few times. This chain connects TRBV27 to TRBJ2-5; 15 nucleotides match TRBD2. The closer fit of TRBJ2-1 to the DNA end suggests the J call may be wrong. CDR3 length: 16 residues. Per the germline V gene, CDR1 is MNHEY and CDR2 is SMNVEV (reference sequence). The CDR3 DNA reads as TGTGCCAGCAAACTGAGCGGGACTAGCGGGAGGAGTGAGCAGTTCTTC. Its translation is CASKLSGTSGRSEQFF.

The rearrangement joins TRBV5-1 to TRBJ1-2; no reliable D call. The CDR3 sequence is 14 residues long. V was clipped by 6 bases and J by 2 bases, with 14 bases between them. Per the germline V gene, CDR1 is SGHRS and CDR2 is YFSETQ. DNA for the CDR3: TGCGCCAGCACCGCGGCGCGAACAAACTATGGCTACACCTTC. Translation: CASTAARTNYGYTF. Complete variable domain (other parts from reference TRBV5-1 and TRBJ1-2): KAGVTQTPRYLIKTRGQQVTLSCSPISGHRSVSWYQQTPGQGLQFLFEYFSETQRNKGNFPGRFSGRQFSNSRSEMNVSTLELGDSALYLCASTAARTNYGYTFGSGTRLTVV.

The rearrangement links TRBV7-8 to TRBJ2-7; 7 bases agree with TRBD2. The ends lost 1 base at V and 1 base at J; junction bases unmatched: 7. Germline V gene sequence: CDR1 SGHVS, CDR2 FQNEAQ. The CDR3 loop spans 16 amino acids. In nucleotides, the CDR3 is TGTGCCAGCAGCTTAGGACGGCGGGAGCCATCCTACGAGCAGTACTTC. This codes for CASSLGRREPSYEQYF. Full variable domain (remainder filled in from reference TRBV7-8 and TRBJ2-7): GAGVSQSPRYKVAKRGQDVALRCDPISGHVSLFWYQQALGQGPEFLTYFQNEAQLDKSGLPSDRFFAERPEGSVSTLKIQRTQQEDSAVYLCASSLGRREPSYEQYFGPGTRLTVT.

The chain links TRBV12-3 or TRBV12-4 to TRBJ2-7; 7 bases map to TRBD2. The CDR3 is 12 amino acids. Germline trimming cut 6 bases from V and 7 bases from J; bases unmatched to any gene: 6. CDR3 loop: CASRETAGEQYF. CDR3 in DNA: TGTGCCAGCAGAGAAACAGCGGGGGAGCAGTACTTC.

As concerns this clone: A much larger clone is a single base away; this may be a read error. V and J are TRBV20-1 and TRBJ2-3, with TRBD2 identical over 7 bases. The ends lost 4 bases at V and 4 bases at J; junction bases unmatched: 11. Germline CDR1 is DFQATT and CDR2 is SNEGSKA (reference sequence). The CDR3 is 15 residues long. The CDR3 DNA is TGCAGTGCTAACCTGCGGGAGAGGGTACCAGATACGCAGTATTTT. It is translated as CSANLRERVPDTQYF.

This clone was seen repeatedly, ten times or more. Different DNA sequences within this sample yield the same CDR3. The gene calls are TRBV10-1 and TRBJ2-1; D remains ambiguous. Germline V gene data show CDR1 as WNHNN and CDR2 as SYGVQD (reference sequence). This CDR3 is built from 13 residues. With 2 bases removed from V and 5 bases from J, the gap between germline ends came to 7 bases. The chain's CDR3 is CASSESPNNEQFF. The CDR3 DNA reads TGCGCCAGCAGTGAGAGCCCCAACAATGAGCAGTTCTTC.

This clone has at least ten counts. This chain uses TRBV20-1 with TRBJ2-5, with TRBD2 matching over 8 bases. The CDR3 covers 13 residues. V dropped 3 bases and J dropped 4; count of bases not matched to a gene: 4. Germline CDR1 and CDR2: DFQATT and SNEGSKA (reference sequence). The CDR3 spells CSARLGGGETQYF. The CDR3 DNA is TGCAGTGCTAGGCTCGGGGGGGGAGAGACCCAGTACTTC.

This clone was detected many times. This sequence joins TRBV27 and TRBJ2-5, with 8 bases lining up with TRBD1. Trimming cost V 5 bases and J 4 bases; bases outside gene matches: 6. Germline V gives CDR1 MNHEY, CDR2 SMNVEV (reference sequence). The CDR3 has 14 residues. Here the CDR3 DNA reads TGTGCCAGCAGTCGGACAGGGACCCCAGAGACCCAGTACTTC. Protein: CASSRTGTPETQYF.

This clone has at least ten counts. This may be a read error, as it is one base from a much larger clone. This sequence joins TRBV27 and TRBJ1-3; D uncertain. Germline CDR1 reads MNHEY; CDR2 reads SMNVEV (reference sequence). This CDR3 comprises 15 residues. The CDR3 loop is CASSYSRNPGNTIHF. The DNA of the CDR3 is TGTGCCAGCAGTTACTCGAGAAATCCCGGAAACACCATACATTTT.

The genes are TRBV6-1 and TRBJ1-2, with TRBD1 matching 7 bases. This CDR3 has 13 amino acids. The V gene's germline CDR1 is MNHNS and CDR2 SASEGT. Trimming removed 2 bases from V and 4 bases from J; junction bases left unmatched: 1. Here the CDR3 DNA reads TGTGCCAGCAGTGAAACAGGGGTCTATGGCTACACCTTC. It encodes CASSETGVYGYTF.